A single TCR beta chain is shown here with its context. This specimen belongs to a study of patients and donors after allogeneic stem cell transplantation. TCRdb redid the calling of the RT-PCR reads with MiXCR, one entry per CDR3 protein. Of fewer than 500,000 distinct CDR3 sequences in the sample, under 20% were seen once. CDR1 is MNHEY, CDR2 SVGAGI, per germline. V lost 6 bases to trimming and J lost 3 bases, with 17 bases between them. This CDR3 spans 16 amino acids. This receptor was identified in a human donor who was either an allogeneic HSCT recipient or a stem cell or donor lymphocyte infusion donor (not recorded which). It is not recorded whose cells these are; they may come from a transplant donor. V usage is TRBV6-5 and J usage is TRBJ2-2, with no clear D. The sample taken for sequencing was blood, either unsorted or a sorted T cell fraction (not recorded which). The DNA for the CDR3 is TGTGCCAGCAGCTACGTCGGCCAGGCCCACACCGGGGAGCTGTTTTTT. As protein: CASSYVGQAHTGELFF.